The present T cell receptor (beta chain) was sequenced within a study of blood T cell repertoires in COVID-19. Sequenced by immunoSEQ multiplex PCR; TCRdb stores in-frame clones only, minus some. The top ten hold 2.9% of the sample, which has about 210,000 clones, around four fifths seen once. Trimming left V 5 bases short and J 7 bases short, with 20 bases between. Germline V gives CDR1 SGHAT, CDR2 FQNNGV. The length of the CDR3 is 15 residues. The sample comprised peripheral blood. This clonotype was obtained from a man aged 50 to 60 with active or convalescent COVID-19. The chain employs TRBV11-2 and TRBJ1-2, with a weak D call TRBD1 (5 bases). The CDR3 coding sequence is TGTGCCAGCAGCCCAGGGTCGCGGAAAGAATTTGGCTACACCTTC. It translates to CASSPGSRKEFGYTF.